This T cell receptor (beta chain) was profiled in a study of T-cell memory formation after mild COVID-19 (dated by TCRdb to about 2021). In terms of the full investigation: Most TCR sequence clusters were specific to one of the two donors. The cohort was made up of two young adult volunteers, one female and one male, who were previously healthy. T-cell clones expanding and contracting after mild COVID-19 in two donors were tracked by longitudinal TCRalpha and TCRbeta repertoire sequencing. Study-wide conclusions, independent of this receptor: SARS-CoV-2 specificity of the second-wave clones peaking on day 37 was not confirmed. Only two mild cases were covered by the study, and larger cohorts that include severe cases with pre-infection samples were considered necessary. Some responding clones were detected in pre-infection memory, which suggested that pre-existing cross-reactive memory T cells had joined the SARS-CoV-2 response. Contracting CD4+ clones were found mainly in CM and EM memory subsets, while CD8+ clones were enriched in EMRA. Balanced CD4/CD8 phenotypes were observed for clones contracting from day 15 to 85, whereas a bias towards CD4+ was observed for a second wave of clones expanding from day 15 to 37.

Reading from cysteine to phenylalanine, the CDR3 counts 16 amino acids. Solely the CDR3 DNA is kept, with 48 bases framed from the first base. CDR1 SGHRS and CDR2 YFSETQ are derived from the germline V gene. Trimming takes 3 bases from V and 0 bases from J, and the germline ends sit 15 bases apart. PBMCs were isolated by Ficoll-Paque density gradient centrifugation. The sample holds a few counts of this clonotype. Its antigen is still unknown. One base away there is no much larger clone; base qualities are not given. This sample was sequenced with an Illumina NovaSeq 6000. TCRalpha and TCRbeta cDNA libraries were built by 5'RACE with constant-segment primers, adding sample barcodes and unique molecular identifiers. RNA was extracted from every sample with Trizol reagent. Library amplification was performed in two PCR steps, and a second sample barcode and Illumina TruSeq adapters were introduced in the second step. The libraries were sequenced on an Illumina NovaSeq using 2 x 150 bp paired-end reads. Per the original workflow: Demultiplexing of reads and collapsing into UMI-guided consensus sequences were performed with migec v1.2.7. Using mixcr v2.1.11, UMI consensuses were aligned to TRA and TRB V and J templates and then assembled into clonotypes. A clonotype was counted as expanded or contracted only when both edgeR and NoisET called the clonotype significant, with the noise models trained on biological replicates. For edgeR calls, the cutoffs were a false discovery rate-adjusted p below 0.01 and a log2 fold-change threshold of 1. As an exploratory analysis of dynamics, max-normalized trajectories of the 1000 most abundant clonotypes were examined by PCA with hierarchical clustering. Separately sequenced CD4+ and CD8+ repertoires were used to assign a CD4 or CD8 phenotype to each responding clone. In TCRdb, the public reads were trimmed at Q25 with fastp and aligned with MiXCR, with productive beta chains retained. Rows are combined by CDR3 protein, so each entry shows the most common genes and DNA. These V and J calls are TCRdb output, not the study's own analysis. The sample contains some 320,000 distinct CDR3 sequences, 15% to 20% of them found a single time. 20% to 25% of the sample is held by the ten biggest clonotypes.

In this chain, TRBV5-1 is recombined with TRBJ1-1; the D gene is possibly TRBD1, with 5 bases matching. This receptor was identified in a young man who had mild COVID-19 (a few samples of this study predate the infection). The sample titles of this study are shuffled in the database, so cell type and time point are left out; the donor was told from shared clones. Sample: PBMCs or a T cell subset sorted from them (not recorded which). The DNA sequence is given as TGCGCCAGCAGCTCCCGGGACGCCGGCGTGAACACTGAAGCTTTCTTT. Its translation is CASSSRDAGVNTEAFF.